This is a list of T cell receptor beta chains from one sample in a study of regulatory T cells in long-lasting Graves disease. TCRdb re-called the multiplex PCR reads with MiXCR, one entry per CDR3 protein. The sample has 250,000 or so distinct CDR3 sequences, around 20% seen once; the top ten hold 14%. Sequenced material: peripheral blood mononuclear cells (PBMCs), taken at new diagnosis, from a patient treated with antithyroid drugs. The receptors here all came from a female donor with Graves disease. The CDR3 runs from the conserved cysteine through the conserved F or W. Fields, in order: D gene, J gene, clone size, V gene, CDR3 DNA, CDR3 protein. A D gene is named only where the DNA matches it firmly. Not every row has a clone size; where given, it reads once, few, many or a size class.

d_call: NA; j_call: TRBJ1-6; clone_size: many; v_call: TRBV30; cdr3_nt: TGTGCCTGGAGTGTACAAGGCCGGGAACCCCTCCACTTT; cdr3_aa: CAWSVQGREPLHF
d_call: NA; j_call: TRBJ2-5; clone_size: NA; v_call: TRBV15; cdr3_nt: TGTGCCACCAGCAGGAGGAGGGGCCGAGAGGGGACCCAGTACTTC; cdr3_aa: CATSRRRGREGTQYF
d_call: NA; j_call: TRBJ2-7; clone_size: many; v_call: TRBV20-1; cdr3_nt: TGCAGTGCTAGCCCGGAACCCATACAGCAGTACTTC; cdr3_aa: CSASPEPIQQYF
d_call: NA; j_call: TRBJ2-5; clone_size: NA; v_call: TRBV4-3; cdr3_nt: TGCGCCAGCAGCCAAGAGCCCGGGGGGCCCGAGGAGACCCAGTACTTC; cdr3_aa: CASSQEPGGPEETQYF
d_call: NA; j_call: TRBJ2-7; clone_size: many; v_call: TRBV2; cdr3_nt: TGTGCCAGCAGTGACTGGCCGATCTCCTACGAGCAGTACTTC; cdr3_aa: CASSDWPISYEQYF
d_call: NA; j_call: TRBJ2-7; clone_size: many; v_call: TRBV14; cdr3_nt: TGTGCCAGCAGCCTTAACGGACCAGGCTACGAGCAGTACTTC; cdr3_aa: CASSLNGPGYEQYF
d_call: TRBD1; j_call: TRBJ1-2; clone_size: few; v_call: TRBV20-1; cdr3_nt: TGCAGTCCCTCAGGGGGCGCCGGCTATGGCTACACCTTC; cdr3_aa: CSPSGGAGYGYTF
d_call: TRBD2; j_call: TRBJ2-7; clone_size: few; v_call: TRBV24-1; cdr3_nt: TGTGCCACCAGCGAGACTAGCGGGACCTACGAGCAGTACTTC; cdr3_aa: CATSETSGTYEQYF
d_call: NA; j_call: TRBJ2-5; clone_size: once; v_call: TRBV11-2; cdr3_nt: TGTGCCAGCAGCAGGGTATCTTGGGAGACCCAGTACTTC; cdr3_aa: CASSRVSWETQYF
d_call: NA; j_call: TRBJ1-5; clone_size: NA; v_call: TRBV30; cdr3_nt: TGTGCCTGGAGTGCGGGGGGGGGATATAGCAATCAGCCCCAGCATTTT; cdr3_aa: CAWSAGGGYSNQPQHF
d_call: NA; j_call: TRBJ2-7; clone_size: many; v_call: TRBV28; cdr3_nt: TGTGCCAGCAGTACCCTAGACGTGGGGTACTTC; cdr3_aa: CASSTLDVGYF
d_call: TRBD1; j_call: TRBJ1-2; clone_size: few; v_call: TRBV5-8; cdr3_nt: TGTGCCAGCGGCTTGCGGACAGGGCGGGGCTACACCTTC; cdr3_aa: CASGLRTGRGYTF
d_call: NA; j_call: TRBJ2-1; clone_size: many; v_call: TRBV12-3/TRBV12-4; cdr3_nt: TGTGCCAGCAGACAGGGCTACAATGAGCAGTTCTTC; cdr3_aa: CASRQGYNEQFF
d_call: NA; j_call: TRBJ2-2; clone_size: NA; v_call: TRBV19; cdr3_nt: TGTGCCAGTAGTATAGGACCTTTGGGGGCCGGGGAGCTGTTTTTT; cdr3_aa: CASSIGPLGAGELFF
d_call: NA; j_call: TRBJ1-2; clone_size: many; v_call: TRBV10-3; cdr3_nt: TGTGCCATCAGTGAGGGGCGCGGGAATGGCTACACCTTC; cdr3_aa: CAISEGRGNGYTF
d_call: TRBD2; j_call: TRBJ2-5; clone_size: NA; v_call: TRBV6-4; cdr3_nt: TGTGCCAGCAGTTATGGAACTAGCGGGAGGATGAAGACCCAGTACTTC; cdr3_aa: CASSYGTSGRMKTQYF
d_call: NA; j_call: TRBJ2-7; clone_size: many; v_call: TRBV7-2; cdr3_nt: TGTGCCAGCATAGAGACCTGGGGATACGAGCAGTACTTC; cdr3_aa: CASIETWGYEQYF
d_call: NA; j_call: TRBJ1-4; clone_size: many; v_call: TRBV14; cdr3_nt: TGTGCCAGCAGTCGGACAGCGGGAAACGAAAAACTGTTTTTT; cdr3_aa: CASSRTAGNEKLFF
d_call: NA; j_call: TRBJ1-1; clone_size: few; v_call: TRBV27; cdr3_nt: TGTGCCAGCAGGAAAACACAGAGGAACACTGAAGCTTTCTTT; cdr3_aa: CASRKTQRNTEAFF
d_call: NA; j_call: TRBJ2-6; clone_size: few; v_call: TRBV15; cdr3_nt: TGTGCCACCAGCAGAGACAAGGGGGGCCCCCCTGGGGCCAACGTCCTGACTTTC; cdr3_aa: CATSRDKGGPPGANVLTF
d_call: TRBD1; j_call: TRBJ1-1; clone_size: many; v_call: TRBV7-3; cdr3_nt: TGTGCCAGCAGCTCCCAGGGGGGGTCGAACACTGAAGCTTTCTTT; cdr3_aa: CASSSQGGSNTEAFF
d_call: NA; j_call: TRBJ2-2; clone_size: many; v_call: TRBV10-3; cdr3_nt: TGTGCCATCAGTGAGTCGACTCGAGGGGGTGGCGGGGAGCTGTTTTTT; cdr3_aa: CAISESTRGGGGELFF